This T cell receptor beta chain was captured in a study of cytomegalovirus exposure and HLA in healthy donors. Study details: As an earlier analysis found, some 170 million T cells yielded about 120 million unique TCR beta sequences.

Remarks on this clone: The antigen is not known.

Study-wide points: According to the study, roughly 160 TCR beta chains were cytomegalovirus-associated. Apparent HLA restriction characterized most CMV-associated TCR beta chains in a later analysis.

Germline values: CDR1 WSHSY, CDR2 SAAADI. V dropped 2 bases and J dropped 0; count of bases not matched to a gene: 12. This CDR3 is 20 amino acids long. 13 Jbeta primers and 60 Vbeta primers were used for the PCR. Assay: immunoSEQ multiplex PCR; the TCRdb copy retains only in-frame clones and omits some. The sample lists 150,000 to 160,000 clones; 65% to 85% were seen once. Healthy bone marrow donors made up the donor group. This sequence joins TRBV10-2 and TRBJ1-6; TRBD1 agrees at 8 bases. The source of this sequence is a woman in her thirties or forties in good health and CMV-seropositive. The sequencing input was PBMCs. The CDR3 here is CASSETPGTGGSSYNSPLHF. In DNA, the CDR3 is TGCGCCAGCAGTGAGACTCCCGGGACAGGTGGGAGCTCCTATAATTCACCCCTCCACTTT.